Listed below are T cell receptor beta chains from one sample, sequenced in a study of T cell changes during pregnancy in multiple sclerosis. Profiling relied on immunoSEQ multiplex PCR, and the TCRdb table lists in-frame clones only, not all of them. The sample gives about 88,000 clones, 92% of which show up once; more than 1.5% is in the top ten. The starting material was peripheral blood, obtained in the first trimester of pregnancy. The receptors originated from a female donor with multiple sclerosis, enrolled in a pregnancy study. The CDR3 runs from the conserved cysteine through the conserved F or W. Each record gives: V gene, clone size, D gene, J gene, CDR3 protein, CDR3 DNA. A D gene is named only where the DNA matches it firmly. The size field is filled for only some rows; it gives once, few, many or a size class.

v_gene: TRBV7-2
abundance: -
d_gene: -
j_gene: TRBJ2-7
CDR3aa: CASSSTPSYEQYF
CDR3nt: TGTGCCAGCAGCTCAACCCCCAGTTACGAGCAGTACTTC

v_gene: TRBV6-5
abundance: once
d_gene: -
j_gene: TRBJ1-2
CDR3aa: CASSQTTGPNDGYTF
CDR3nt: TGTGCCAGCAGTCAAACGACAGGCCCGAACGATGGCTACACCTTC

v_gene: TRBV2
abundance: -
d_gene: -
j_gene: TRBJ2-5
CDR3aa: CASRETIWGYF
CDR3nt: TGTGCCAGCAGGGAAACTATTTGGGGCTACTTC

v_gene: TRBV30
abundance: -
d_gene: -
j_gene: TRBJ2-7
CDR3aa: CAWNPTGSPYEQYF
CDR3nt: TGTGCCTGGAACCCAACAGGGTCCCCCTACGAGCAGTACTTC

v_gene: TRBV5-1
abundance: -
d_gene: -
j_gene: TRBJ1-2
CDR3aa: CASSLAPEIYGYTF
CDR3nt: TGCGCCAGCAGCTTGGCTCCAGAAATCTATGGCTACACCTTC

v_gene: TRBV27
abundance: once
d_gene: TRBD2
j_gene: TRBJ2-7
CDR3aa: CASSYSGVTTYEQYF
CDR3nt: TGTGCCAGCAGCTATAGCGGGGTGACTACCTACGAGCAGTACTTC

v_gene: TRBV2
abundance: -
d_gene: -
j_gene: TRBJ2-4
CDR3aa: CASSVGVLDQYF
CDR3nt: TGTGCCAGCAGTGTTGGAGTGCTGGATCAGTACTTC

v_gene: TRBV28
abundance: -
d_gene: -
j_gene: TRBJ2-7
CDR3aa: CASNDGGYEQYF
CDR3nt: TGTGCCAGCAACGACGGAGGCTACGAGCAGTACTTC

v_gene: TRBV6-5
abundance: -
d_gene: -
j_gene: TRBJ2-1
CDR3aa: CASSYSIELINEQFF
CDR3nt: TGTGCCAGCAGTTACTCGATTGAACTCATCAATGAGCAGTTCTTC

v_gene: TRBV6-1
abundance: -
d_gene: -
j_gene: TRBJ1-1
CDR3aa: CASSEAAENTEAFF
CDR3nt: TGTGCCAGCAGTGAAGCTGCAGAGAACACTGAAGCTTTCTTT

v_gene: TRBV13
abundance: -
d_gene: -
j_gene: TRBJ1-2
CDR3aa: CASSSLVETENYGYTF
CDR3nt: TGTGCCAGCAGCTCCCTAGTTGAGACAGAAAACTATGGCTACACCTTC

v_gene: TRBV27
abundance: -
d_gene: TRBD2
j_gene: TRBJ2-7
CDR3aa: CASNRPSGNRQYF
CDR3nt: TGTGCCAGCAACCGGCCTAGCGGGAATAGGCAGTACTTC

v_gene: TRBV30
abundance: -
d_gene: -
j_gene: TRBJ2-6
CDR3aa: CAWSVAMRAGANVLTF
CDR3nt: TGTGCCTGGAGTGTAGCCATGCGAGCTGGGGCCAACGTCCTGACTTTC

v_gene: TRBV4-3
abundance: -
d_gene: -
j_gene: TRBJ1-1
CDR3aa: CASSPVGGNTEAFF
CDR3nt: TGCGCCAGCAGCCCCGTGGGAGGGAACACTGAAGCTTTCTTT

v_gene: TRBV21-1
abundance: -
d_gene: -
j_gene: TRBJ2-3
CDR3aa: CASSRDRGFSSGDTQYF
CDR3nt: TGTGCCAGCAGCAGAGACCGGGGGTTCAGTTCAGGAGATACGCAGTATTTT

v_gene: TRBV2
abundance: -
d_gene: -
j_gene: TRBJ1-1
CDR3aa: CAIIQDMNTEAFF
CDR3nt: TGTGCCATCATACAAGACATGAACACTGAAGCTTTCTTT

v_gene: TRBV19
abundance: -
d_gene: TRBD1
j_gene: TRBJ2-7
CDR3aa: CASRGQGAYEQYF
CDR3nt: TGTGCCAGTAGGGGGCAGGGGGCTTACGAGCAGTACTTC

v_gene: TRBV7-9
abundance: -
d_gene: -
j_gene: TRBJ2-1
CDR3aa: CASSLKDAGLLNEQFF
CDR3nt: TGTGCCAGCAGCTTAAAGGATGCAGGGCTCCTTAATGAGCAGTTCTTC

v_gene: TRBV13
abundance: -
d_gene: TRBD1
j_gene: TRBJ1-1
CDR3aa: CASSPQGGDTEAFF
CDR3nt: TGTGCCAGCAGCCCCCAGGGGGGAGACACTGAAGCTTTCTTT

v_gene: TRBV15
abundance: -
d_gene: -
j_gene: TRBJ2-7
CDR3aa: CATSRDVGLAPEQYF
CDR3nt: TGTGCCACCAGCAGAGATGTTGGATTAGCCCCCGAGCAGTACTTC

v_gene: TRBV19
abundance: -
d_gene: TRBD1
j_gene: TRBJ1-1
CDR3aa: CASSSRGGQGAAEAFF
CDR3nt: TGTGCCAGTAGTTCCCGAGGCGGACAGGGGGCAGCTGAAGCTTTCTTT

v_gene: TRBV9
abundance: -
d_gene: -
j_gene: TRBJ2-3
CDR3aa: CASSPHRTPITDTQYF
CDR3nt: TGTGCCAGCAGCCCCCACAGGACACCGATCACAGATACGCAGTATTTT

v_gene: TRBV4-2
abundance: -
d_gene: -
j_gene: TRBJ2-3
CDR3aa: CASGGVESTDTQYF
CDR3nt: TGTGCCAGCGGCGGAGTTGAGAGCACAGATACGCAGTATTTT

v_gene: TRBV15
abundance: -
d_gene: -
j_gene: TRBJ1-1
CDR3aa: CATSRDQGFTEAFF
CDR3nt: TGTGCCACCAGCAGAGATCAGGGATTCACTGAAGCTTTCTTT

v_gene: TRBV29-1
abundance: -
d_gene: -
j_gene: TRBJ2-3
CDR3aa: CSGGHTDTQYF
CDR3nt: TGCAGCGGGGGGCACACAGATACGCAGTATTTT

v_gene: TRBV7-7
abundance: -
d_gene: TRBD2
j_gene: TRBJ2-3
CDR3aa: CASSRTSGTVDTQYF
CDR3nt: TGTGCCAGCAGCCGGACTAGCGGGACGGTAGATACGCAGTATTTT

v_gene: TRBV9
abundance: -
d_gene: TRBD2
j_gene: TRBJ2-1
CDR3aa: CASSVRGQAGGGNEQFF
CDR3nt: TGTGCCAGCAGCGTCAGGGGCCAAGCGGGAGGTGGCAATGAGCAGTTCTTC

v_gene: TRBV4-3
abundance: -
d_gene: -
j_gene: TRBJ1-2
CDR3aa: CASSQVQGDYGYTF
CDR3nt: TGCGCCAGCAGCCAAGTACAGGGAGACTATGGCTACACCTTC

v_gene: TRBV30
abundance: -
d_gene: TRBD1
j_gene: TRBJ1-4
CDR3aa: CAWSRGQGDEKLFF
CDR3nt: TGTGCCTGGAGTAGAGGACAGGGGGATGAAAAACTGTTTTTT

v_gene: TRBV14
abundance: once
d_gene: -
j_gene: TRBJ2-2
CDR3aa: CASSQTGTGELFF
CDR3nt: TGTGCCAGCAGCCAGACGGGCACCGGGGAGCTGTTTTTT

v_gene: TRBV19
abundance: -
d_gene: TRBD1
j_gene: TRBJ1-5
CDR3aa: CATRLWGQGNQPQHF
CDR3nt: TGTGCCACCCGGCTATGGGGACAGGGCAATCAGCCCCAGCATTTT

v_gene: TRBV29-1
abundance: -
d_gene: TRBD1
j_gene: TRBJ2-7
CDR3aa: CSVSSPGQGYEQYF
CDR3nt: TGCAGCGTCTCGTCCCCGGGACAGGGGTACGAGCAGTACTTC

v_gene: TRBV27
abundance: -
d_gene: TRBD2
j_gene: TRBJ2-5
CDR3aa: CASRGTSGSQETQYF
CDR3nt: TGTGCCAGCAGGGGGACTAGCGGGAGTCAAGAGACCCAGTACTTC

v_gene: TRBV9
abundance: few
d_gene: TRBD1
j_gene: TRBJ1-4
CDR3aa: CASSPTDRRNEKLFF
CDR3nt: TGTGCCAGCAGTCCCACGGACAGGCGTAATGAAAAACTGTTTTTT

v_gene: TRBV30
abundance: -
d_gene: -
j_gene: TRBJ2-7
CDR3aa: CAWSVIVESGEQYF
CDR3nt: TGTGCCTGGAGTGTAATCGTCGAGTCGGGCGAGCAGTACTTC

v_gene: TRBV5-6
abundance: -
d_gene: TRBD1
j_gene: TRBJ2-2
CDR3aa: CASSPEQGAGTGELFF
CDR3nt: TGTGCCAGCAGCCCGGAGCAGGGGGCTGGGACCGGGGAGCTGTTTTTT

v_gene: TRBV5-4
abundance: -
d_gene: -
j_gene: TRBJ2-5
CDR3aa: CASSLGLATGETQYF
CDR3nt: TGTGCCAGCAGCTTGGGACTCGCCACCGGAGAGACCCAGTACTTC

v_gene: TRBV7-9
abundance: -
d_gene: TRBD1
j_gene: TRBJ1-2
CDR3aa: CASSPGQGDGYTF
CDR3nt: TGTGCCAGCAGTCCTGGACAGGGAGATGGCTACACCTTC

v_gene: TRBV11-2
abundance: -
d_gene: -
j_gene: TRBJ2-7
CDR3aa: CASRHRPYSYEQYF
CDR3nt: TGTGCCAGCAGACACAGACCGTACTCCTACGAGCAGTACTTC

v_gene: TRBV9
abundance: -
d_gene: -
j_gene: TRBJ1-2
CDR3aa: CASSVVSQSGGYTF
CDR3nt: TGTGCCAGCAGCGTAGTGTCACAGAGCGGTGGCTACACCTTC

v_gene: TRBV7-2
abundance: -
d_gene: TRBD1
j_gene: TRBJ1-1
CDR3aa: CASSLLQGWTEAFF
CDR3nt: TGTGCCAGCAGCTTACTACAGGGGTGGACTGAAGCTTTCTTT

v_gene: TRBV14
abundance: -
d_gene: -
j_gene: TRBJ1-2
CDR3aa: CASSQIQGVYGYTF
CDR3nt: TGTGCCAGCAGCCAAATCCAGGGTGTATATGGCTACACCTTC

v_gene: TRBV28
abundance: once
d_gene: -
j_gene: TRBJ2-3
CDR3aa: CASSPPGGESDTQYF
CDR3nt: TGTGCCAGCAGTCCCCCCGGAGGAGAGTCAGATACGCAGTATTTT

v_gene: TRBV19
abundance: -
d_gene: -
j_gene: TRBJ2-2
CDR3aa: CALRGVGELFF
CDR3nt: TGTGCCCTACGGGGAGTAGGGGAGCTGTTTTTT

v_gene: TRBV9
abundance: few
d_gene: TRBD2
j_gene: TRBJ2-1
CDR3aa: CASSVRGDSYNEQFF
CDR3nt: TGTGCCAGCAGCGTACGGGGGGACTCCTACAATGAGCAGTTCTTC

v_gene: TRBV25-1
abundance: -
d_gene: -
j_gene: TRBJ1-1
CDR3aa: CASSEGTFNTEAFF
CDR3nt: TGTGCCAGCAGTGAAGGGACATTCAACACTGAAGCTTTCTTT

v_gene: TRBV6-1
abundance: once
d_gene: -
j_gene: TRBJ1-4
CDR3aa: CASGTEATNEKLFF
CDR3nt: TGTGCCAGCGGTACAGAAGCAACTAATGAAAAACTGTTTTTT

v_gene: TRBV30
abundance: -
d_gene: TRBD2
j_gene: TRBJ2-7
CDR3aa: CAWSRSGRHEQYF
CDR3nt: TGTGCCTGGAGTCGAAGCGGGAGGCACGAGCAGTACTTC

v_gene: TRBV7-9
abundance: -
d_gene: -
j_gene: TRBJ2-2
CDR3aa: CASSPSNTGELFF
CDR3nt: TGTGCCAGCAGCCCGTCGAACACCGGGGAGCTGTTTTTT

v_gene: TRBV4-1
abundance: once
d_gene: -
j_gene: TRBJ2-4
CDR3aa: CASSQKVGARDIQYF
CDR3nt: TGCGCCAGCAGCCAAAAGGTAGGAGCTCGGGACATTCAGTACTTC

v_gene: TRBV6-1
abundance: -
d_gene: -
j_gene: TRBJ2-7
CDR3aa: CASNLGRGYEQYF
CDR3nt: TGTGCCAGCAACTTGGGGAGAGGCTACGAGCAGTACTTC

v_gene: TRBV6-6
abundance: -
d_gene: -
j_gene: TRBJ2-2
CDR3aa: CASSYDRRTNTGELFF
CDR3nt: TGTGCCAGCAGTTACGACAGGCGGACTAACACCGGGGAGCTGTTTTTT

v_gene: TRBV7-9
abundance: -
d_gene: -
j_gene: TRBJ1-5
CDR3aa: CASSLTEGRDQPQHF
CDR3nt: TGTGCCAGCAGCTTAACGGAGGGAAGGGATCAGCCCCAGCATTTT